The rows below give T cell receptor beta chains drawn from one sample of a study of cytomegalovirus exposure and HLA in healthy donors. TCRdb keeps only in-frame clones here, not all; method: immunoSEQ multiplex PCR. The profile covers roughly 130,000 clones, with 80% appearing a single time and 1% taken by the ten largest. The sequenced sample consisted of PBMCs. These receptors all stem from a man aged 40-55 years in good health and CMV-seronegative. The CDR3 runs from the conserved cysteine through the conserved F or W. A D gene is named only where the DNA matches it firmly. Size is stated for part of the rows, as once, few or many counts, or as a class when the clone is expanded.

V	size	D	J	DNA	CDR3
TRBV7-6	-	-	TRBJ1-4	TGTGCCAGCAGCTTAGGCAGAAATGAAAAACTGTTTTTT	CASSLGRNEKLFF
TRBV6-5	-	-	TRBJ1-4	TGTGCCAGCAGTCGTCAGGGGTCTGAAAAACTGTTTTTT	CASSRQGSEKLFF
TRBV18	-	-	TRBJ1-5	TGTGCCAGCTCGCCGGCCAACTACAATCAGCCCCAGCATTTT	CASSPANYNQPQHF
TRBV6-5	-	TRBD2	TRBJ2-3	TGTGCCAGCAGCATAGCGGGGGAGCAGTATTTT	CASSIAGEQYF
TRBV12-2	-	-	TRBJ1-5	TGTGCAAGTCGCTGGAGGACAGGGGTCTTGTATGATCAGCCCCAGCATTTT	CASRWRTGVLYDQPQHF
TRBV29-1	-	TRBD1	TRBJ1-4	TGCAGCGTCGGATCCGGGACAGCTAATGAAAAACTGTTTTTT	CSVGSGTANEKLFF
TRBV7-2	-	TRBD2	TRBJ2-1	TGTGCCAGCCGCCCCGTAGCGGGAACCTACAATGAGCAGTTCTTC	CASRPVAGTYNEQFF
TRBV5-4	-	-	TRBJ1-1	TGTGCCAGCAGCTCGTCCCCGGGGGGCTACACTGAAGCTTTCTTT	CASSSSPGGYTEAFF
TRBV19	-	-	TRBJ1-6	TGTGCCAGTAGTGCCTTGGGGGCGCGAAATAATTCACCCCTCCACTTT	CASSALGARNNSPLHF
TRBV27	-	-	TRBJ2-7	TGTGCCAGCAGTGCCTACAGTTCCTACGAGCAGTACTTC	CASSAYSSYEQYF
TRBV6-5	-	TRBD2	TRBJ2-1	TGTGCCAGCAGTGGCCTAGCGGGAGGTGAACATGAGCAGTTCTTC	CASSGLAGGEHEQFF
TRBV10-3	-	TRBD1	TRBJ2-5	TGTGCCATCAGTGAGTCAACAGGGGTGGAGACCCAGTACTTC	CAISESTGVETQYF
TRBV6-5	-	-	TRBJ1-4	TGTGCCAGCAGTTACTCGTCCTTGGGAGGTGAAAAACTGTTTTTT	CASSYSSLGGEKLFF
TRBV28	-	TRBD1	TRBJ1-1	TGTGCCAGCAGTTTAATGGCAGGGGGCCGGACAAAAGCCACTGAAGCTTTCTTT	CASSLMAGGRTKATEAFF
TRBV7-3	-	TRBD2	TRBJ2-1	TGTGCCAGCAGCTACGGGACTAGTGGCCTCGATGAGCAGTTCTTC	CASSYGTSGLDEQFF
TRBV2	few	TRBD1	TRBJ2-5	TGTGCCAGCAAAGACGTGACAGGGGCAGATGAGACCCAGTACTTC	CASKDVTGADETQYF
TRBV6-5	-	-	TRBJ2-3	TGTGCCAGCAGTTCTCCCTCGACTAGTTCGGATACGCAGTATTTT	CASSSPSTSSDTQYF
TRBV5-1	-	TRBD1	TRBJ2-7	TGCGCCAGCAGCTTGGGCGGGACAGGGGGCCCCTACGAGCAGTACTTC	CASSLGGTGGPYEQYF
TRBV30	once	-	TRBJ1-3	TGTGCCTGGAGTTTGGATTCCAGGGCGGGAAACACCATATATTTT	CAWSLDSRAGNTIYF
TRBV5-1	-	TRBD1	TRBJ2-2	TGCGCCAGCAGCTTGGTAGCAGGGGGCGATGGCGGGGAGCTGTTTTTT	CASSLVAGGDGGELFF
TRBV21-1	-	-	TRBJ1-2	TGTGCCAGCAGCAAAGATGCAGGGAGGGGTGGCTACACCTTC	CASSKDAGRGGYTF
TRBV10-3	-	-	TRBJ2-1	TGTGCCATCAGTGATCGGGGGATCAATGAGCAGTTCTTC	CAISDRGINEQFF
TRBV19	-	-	TRBJ2-2	TGTGCCAGTGATGTGCAGGGGAACACCGGGGAGCTGTTTTTT	CASDVQGNTGELFF
TRBV4-1	-	-	TRBJ1-1	TGCGCCAGCGCTTTGTCGGGGAAGAACACTGAAGCTTTCTTT	CASALSGKNTEAFF
TRBV6-1	-	-	TRBJ2-7	TGTGCCAGCAGTGAAGCGCTGAGAGTCACCGAGCAGTACTTC	CASSEALRVTEQYF
TRBV9	-	TRBD2	TRBJ2-3	TGTGCCAGCAGCCCTACCAGGAGGGCGGGAGGGCCAGATACGCAGTATTTT	CASSPTRRAGGPDTQYF
TRBV15	once	-	TRBJ1-5	TGTGCCACCAGCAGAGATCGGGAGACCTCCCAGCATTTT	CATSRDRETSQHF
TRBV5-1	-	-	TRBJ2-1	TGCGCCAGCAGCCTGACAAACAGGGAATGGACCCACAATGAGCAGTTCTTC	CASSLTNREWTHNEQFF
TRBV4-2	-	TRBD2	TRBJ2-1	TGTGCCAGCAGCCAAGGGGGGAGGACTAGCGGGTCGGATGAGCAGTTCTTC	CASSQGGRTSGSDEQFF
TRBV9	-	-	TRBJ1-1	TGTGCCAGCAGCTTAAATTACCGGTCTGAAGCTTTCTTT	CASSLNYRSEAFF
TRBV28	-	TRBD1	TRBJ2-7	TGTGCCAGCAGCCCAGGGGGAAGCTCCTACGAGCAGTACTTC	CASSPGGSSYEQYF
TRBV30	once	TRBD2	TRBJ2-1	TGTGCTCGGGGGGGACTAGCGGGAGGTGAGCAGTTCTTC	CARGGLAGGEQFF
TRBV28	-	TRBD1	TRBJ1-1	TGTGCCAGCAGCGGACAGGGAGAGAACACTGAAGCTTTCTTT	CASSGQGENTEAFF
TRBV5-1	few	TRBD1	TRBJ1-2	TGCGCCAGCAGATTTGACAGGGCTGACTATGGCTACACCTTC	CASRFDRADYGYTF
TRBV5-4	-	TRBD2	TRBJ2-1	TGTGCCAGCAGCGCTAGCGGGCCCGAGCAGTTCTTC	CASSASGPEQFF
TRBV9	-	TRBD1	TRBJ1-5	TGTGCCAGCAGCGTGGGTCCTGACAGGGGGAATCAGCCCCAGCATTTT	CASSVGPDRGNQPQHF
TRBV5-1	-	TRBD1	TRBJ2-3	TGCGCCAGCAGCTTGGAGGGACAGGGCCTTACAGATACGCAGTATTTT	CASSLEGQGLTDTQYF
TRBV6-1	few	TRBD1	TRBJ1-5	TGTGCCAGCAGTGAAGCGCGAGACAGGGGACTGCGTCAGCCCCAGCATTTT	CASSEARDRGLRQPQHF
TRBV14	-	-	TRBJ1-2	TGTGCCAGCAGCCGCCAGGCCGGCTATGGCTACACCTTC	CASSRQAGYGYTF
TRBV19	-	-	TRBJ2-7	TGTGCCAGTAGTATAGATGACAGCAACTCCTACGAGCAGTACTTC	CASSIDDSNSYEQYF
TRBV7-9	-	-	TRBJ2-2	TGTGCCAGCAGCTTATCCGGGGGTGGAAACACCGGGGAGCTGTTTTTT	CASSLSGGGNTGELFF